A single sample is the source of the 32 T cell receptor beta chains below, sequenced in a study of blood T cell repertoires in COVID-19. Data came from immunoSEQ multiplex PCR; TCRdb stores just in-frame clones and leaves some out. The sample has around 260,000 clones; 80% to 90% are singletons. Material: PBMCs or T cells enriched from blood (not recorded which). Receptors were obtained from a woman in her thirties who had recovered from COVID-19.

V usage is TRBV10-3 and J usage is TRBJ1-2; unclear D gene. Germline CDR1 ENHRY, CDR2 SYGVKD. The CDR3 consists of 15 residues. Trimming stripped 0 bases from V and 7 bases from J, with 15 bases between. CDR3 sequence reads: CAISESPGGGGGYTF. In DNA form, the CDR3 reads TGTGCCATCAGTGAGTCGCCTGGTGGAGGAGGTGGCTACACCTTC.

The V call is TRBV7-8, the J call TRBJ2-7; D is perhaps TRBD1 (6 bases). The V end lost 4 bases, the J end lost 4 bases, and 23 bases lay between the germline ends. The germline gives CDR1 SGHVS, CDR2 FQNEAQ. The CDR3 extends over 17 amino acids. The CDR3: CASSYKFFVDSPYEQYF. The CDR3 nucleotides read TGTGCCAGCAGCTACAAATTCTTTGTGGACAGTCCTTACGAGCAGTACTTC.

V and J are TRBV7-9 and TRBJ2-1; TRBD2 matches at 7 bases. After removal of 3 bases from V and 5 bases from J, the junction contained 4 bases not matched to a gene. In germline, CDR1 is SEHNR, CDR2 FQNEAQ (reference sequence). This CDR3 has 14 residues. DNA of the CDR3: TGTGCCAGCAGCTTGCTAGCGGAAGACAATGAGCAGTTCTTC. It codes for CASSLLAEDNEQFF.

The chain combines TRBV25-1 with TRBJ2-4; tentatively, D is TRBD1 (6 bases). The V and J ends lost 4 bases and 7 bases respectively, with 11 bases between them. Germline V gives CDR1 MGHDK, CDR2 SYGVNS. This CDR3 spans 13 amino acids. For the CDR3, the DNA is TGTGCCAGCAGTGCAGGGGTGTATAACATTCAGTACTTC. Its translation: CASSAGVYNIQYF.

The rearrangement joins TRBV7-9 to TRBJ1-2; no reliable D call. Germline values: CDR1 SEHNR, CDR2 FQNEAQ (reference sequence). This CDR3 contains 12 residues. V shed 7 bases and J shed 4 bases, with 10 bases lying between them. The CDR3 loop is CASTGRSYGYTF. The CDR3 DNA is TGTGCCAGCACCGGGAGGAGCTATGGCTACACCTTC.

V usage is TRBV28 and J usage is TRBJ1-4; D remains unclear. V was cut by 8 bases and J by 0 bases, with 10 bases left in between. The CDR3 loop spans 14 amino acids. Per the germline V gene, CDR1 is MDHEN and CDR2 is SYDVKM. The DNA for the CDR3 is TGTGCCAGCGGGTTGGGAGCAACTAATGAAAAACTGTTTTTT. Translation gives CASGLGATNEKLFF.

This chain links TRBV15 with TRBJ1-2; possible D gene TRBD1, 5 bases. Trimming pared 0 bases from V and 7 bases from J, leaving 9 bases between. CDR1 and CDR2 from the germline V gene are LNHNV and YYDKDF (reference sequence). The CDR3 is 13 amino acids. CDR3 sequence: CATSRDRVSGYTF. In DNA form, the CDR3 reads TGTGCCACCAGCAGAGACAGGGTGAGTGGCTACACCTTC.

In this sample, this clone turned up once. This rearrangement joins TRBV6-6 to TRBJ1-5, with a tentative D call TRBD1 (5 bases). The CDR3 runs to 15 residues. The V end was cut by 0 bases, the J end by 11 bases, with 17 bases between. CDR1 and CDR2 from the germline V gene are MNHNY and SVGAGI (reference sequence). The CDR3 nucleotides read TGTGCCAGCAGTTACTCCCCGGGGGTCCACGGGGCCCAGCATTTT. The encoded protein is CASSYSPGVHGAQHF.

The chain has TRBV6-5 and TRBJ2-7, with 9 bases that match TRBD1. The CDR3 has 14 residues. Germline loops: CDR1 MNHEY, CDR2 SVGAGI. V gave up 5 bases and J gave up 6 bases; unmatched junction bases: 8. This chain's CDR3 is CASSTGQGPGEQYF. The DNA of the CDR3 is TGTGCCAGCAGTACGGGACAGGGTCCGGGCGAGCAGTACTTC.

The chain recombines TRBV3-1 (or the pseudogene TRBV3-2) with TRBJ2-7; weak D call: TRBD1 (6 bases). Germline CDR1 LGHDT, CDR2 YNNKEL (reference sequence). The CDR3 has 16 amino acids. V was clipped by 0 bases and J by 3 bases, with 15 bases between them. The CDR3 is CASSQERQASLYEQYF. The DNA of the CDR3 is TGTGCCAGCAGCCAAGAAAGACAGGCCTCCCTCTACGAGCAGTACTTC.

The chain combines TRBV28 with TRBJ1-2; the D is unclear. Trimming shortened V by 1 base and J by 4 bases, and 7 bases separated the two germline ends. Germline V gene data show CDR1 as MDHEN and CDR2 as SYDVKM. This CDR3 has 13 residues. The chain's CDR3 is CASSLSGPYGYTF. For the CDR3, the DNA is TGTGCCAGCAGTTTATCAGGCCCCTATGGCTACACCTTC.

V and J are TRBV5-1 and TRBJ1-3; a weak D match, TRBD1 (5 bases). The CDR3 covers 16 residues. Trimming stripped 4 bases from V and 0 bases from J, with 14 bases between. The germline V gene has CDR1 SGHRS and CDR2 YFSETQ. The CDR3 bases are TGCGCCAGCAGCCCCCTGACAGCAGTCTCTGGAAACACCATATATTTT. The encoded protein is CASSPLTAVSGNTIYF.

CDR3 nucleotide sequence: TGCAGCGTTGATGGAGGGGGCCGTGAAAAACTGTTTTTT. This codes for CSVDGGGREKLFF. The chain is built from TRBV29-1 and TRBJ1-4; 7 positions match TRBD1. The germline V gene encodes CDR1 SQVTM and CDR2 ANQGSEA. V lost 3 bases, J lost 7 bases, and 5 bases stayed unmatched. The CDR3 sequence is 13 residues long.

The gene calls are TRBV6-4 and TRBJ2-3; TRBD2 agrees at 7 bases. J was trimmed by 3 bases and V by 0 bases; bases with no gene match: 3. CDR1 is MRHNA and CDR2 is SNTAGT in the germline V gene. CDR3 size: 15 residues. The DNA of the CDR3 is TGTGCCAGCAGTGACTCTATGGGAGGGACAGATACGCAGTATTTT. Protein product: CASSDSMGGTDTQYF.

The chain has TRBV28 and TRBJ2-3; 7 positions agree with TRBD2. CDR3 size: 16 residues. Unmatched junction bases numbered 10, after V lost 1 base and J lost 6 bases. CDR1 MDHEN and CDR2 SYDVKM come from the germline V gene. The CDR3 loop is CASSLLSGRALDTQYF. The CDR3 DNA is TGTGCCAGCAGTTTATTGAGTGGGAGGGCCCTTGATACGCAGTATTTT.

The chain carries TRBV25-1 and TRBJ2-1, with 8 bases that match TRBD2. The CDR3 loop spans 15 amino acids. Germline-derived CDR1 and CDR2 are MGHDK and SYGVNS. V shed 3 bases, J shed 6 bases, and the junction held 7 bases outside the gene matches. The CDR3 reads CASSDPPGGSNEQFF. The CDR3 coding sequence is TGTGCCAGCAGTGACCCGCCGGGGGGGAGCAATGAGCAGTTCTTC.

V gene TRBV6-5 combines with J gene TRBJ2-1; D perhaps matches TRBD1 (6 bases). CDR1 and CDR2 (germline): MNHEY, SVGAGI. V was cut by 5 bases and J by 2 bases, with 7 bases left in between. This CDR3 has 13 amino acids. CDR3 bases: TGTGCCAGCAGTCAGGGGACCTACAATGAGCAGTTCTTC. It codes for CASSQGTYNEQFF.

The chain is built from TRBV3-1 (or the pseudogene TRBV3-2) and TRBJ2-5; D gene ambiguous. The CDR3 has 14 amino acids. V was shortened by 0 bases and J by 3 bases, with 8 bases between the two germline ends. CDR1 and CDR2 from the germline V gene are LGHDT and YNNKEL (reference sequence). The CDR3 nucleotides read TGTGCCAGCAGCCAAGATCTAGGAAAAGAGACCCAGTACTTC. This encodes CASSQDLGKETQYF.

The rearrangement uses TRBV3-1 (or the pseudogene TRBV3-2) and TRBJ1-5; perhaps TRBD1 as D (5 bases). Germline V gene data show CDR1 as LGHDT and CDR2 as YNNKEL (reference sequence). V was pared by 1 base and J by 5 bases, with 15 bases between. This CDR3 contains 16 residues. CDR3 bases: TGTGCCAGCAGCCAAGGAATAGTGGGAGGGGATCAGCCCCAGCATTTT. This gives the protein CASSQGIVGGDQPQHF.

The chain uses TRBV7-2 and TRBJ1-2; D call uncertain. V gave up 7 bases and J gave up 2 bases, with 8 bases separating them. Germline CDR1 SGHTA, CDR2 FQGNSA. The CDR3 consists of 12 residues. The DNA for the CDR3 is TGTGCCAGCACCCAGGCGAACTATGGCTACACCTTC. The encoded protein is CASTQANYGYTF.

The chain recombines TRBV27 with TRBJ1-6, with 10 nucleotides matching TRBD1. Germline-derived CDR1 and CDR2 are MNHEY and SMNVEV (reference sequence). Trimming at V came to 4 bases and at J to 6 bases, leaving 6 bases not matched to a gene. This CDR3 spans 16 amino acids. CDR3 in DNA: TGTGCCAGCAGTTCCCGGGACAGGGGAGCTAATTCACCCCTCCACTTT. Encoded protein: CASSSRDRGANSPLHF.

This sequence joins TRBV5-1 and TRBJ2-1; D is undetermined. The V and J ends lost 2 bases and 0 bases respectively, with 9 bases between them. Germline V lookup: CDR1 SGHRS, CDR2 YFSETQ. The CDR3 is 15 amino acids. As DNA, the CDR3 is TGCGCCAGCAGCTTACGTGCGAGCTCCTACAATGAGCAGTTCTTC. Protein sequence: CASSLRASSYNEQFF.

V is TRBV5-6 and J is TRBJ2-1, with 9 bases lining up with TRBD2. Germline V gene sequence: CDR1 SGHDT, CDR2 YYEEEE. V was pared by 1 base and J by 4 bases, with 6 bases of the junction left unmatched. The CDR3 extends over 16 amino acids. DNA of the CDR3: TGTGCCAGCAGCTTGAAATCCCTAGCGGGGTACAATGAGCAGTTCTTC. Residues: CASSLKSLAGYNEQFF.

The rearrangement uses TRBV29-1 and TRBJ2-7; tentatively, D is TRBD2 (7 bases). This CDR3 region has 14 residues. V lost 4 bases and J lost 2, with 15 bases in between. Germline CDR1 reads SQVTM; CDR2 reads ANQGSEA. The CDR3 DNA reads as TGCAGCGTTGGGGCCGCGGGGGCCCCCTACGAGCAGTACTTC. Its translation is CSVGAAGAPYEQYF.

The rearrangement joins TRBV2 to TRBJ1-4; no reliable D call. This CDR3 comprises 10 residues. V lost 8 bases to trimming and J lost 7 bases, with 5 bases between them. Germline V gene sequence: CDR1 SNHLY, CDR2 FYNNEI. For the CDR3, the DNA is TGTGCCAGCCGGGGTGAAAAACTGTTTTTT. It codes for CASRGEKLFF.

The chain uses TRBV6-5 and TRBJ2-1; D might be TRBD1 (6 bases). Germline V gene sequence: CDR1 MNHEY, CDR2 SVGAGI. Trimming left V 7 bases short and J 2 bases short, with 12 bases between. The CDR3 totals 14 residues. The CDR3 coding sequence is TGTGCCAGCAACCCAGGGGACCCCTACAATGAGCAGTTCTTC. It encodes CASNPGDPYNEQFF.

This chain links TRBV6-6 with TRBJ2-3; 7 positions agree with TRBD2. This CDR3 comprises 17 residues. Trimming removed 5 bases from V and 2 bases from J; junction bases left unmatched: 13. Germline CDR1 is MNHNY and CDR2 is SVGAGI (reference sequence). The CDR3 DNA reads TGTGCCAGCAGTCGCGCACGACTGGGGGGGACCACAGATACGCAGTATTTT. Its protein product is CASSRARLGGTTDTQYF.

The rearrangement uses TRBV5-1 and TRBJ2-1; 8 bases match TRBD2. The V gene end was trimmed by 0 bases and the J gene end by 0 bases; junction bases not matched to a gene: 2. Germline loops: CDR1 SGHRS, CDR2 YFSETQ. This CDR3 spans 16 amino acids. The CDR3 DNA reads TGCGCCAGCAGCTTGGGCGGGACTAGCTCCTACAATGAGCAGTTCTTC. As protein: CASSLGGTSSYNEQFF.

This sequence joins TRBV5-6 and TRBJ2-7; D perhaps matches TRBD1 (6 bases). This CDR3 comprises 16 residues. The germline V gene encodes CDR1 SGHDT and CDR2 YYEEEE. Trimming took 0 bases from V and 0 from J, leaving 13 bases between them. This CDR3 is CASSLGPQGNSYEQYF. Written as DNA, the CDR3 is TGTGCCAGCAGCTTGGGACCGCAGGGGAACTCCTACGAGCAGTACTTC.

The chain recombines TRBV7-9 with TRBJ1-2; D remains ambiguous. Trimming took off 6 bases at V and 3 bases at J, with 20 bases between the two ends. Germline assignment: CDR1 SEHNR and CDR2 FQNEAQ (reference sequence). The CDR3 extends over 16 amino acids. CDR3 amino acids: CASSLRVRGRYYGYTF. The CDR3 DNA reads as TGTGCCAGCAGTCTTAGGGTCCGGGGAAGGTACTATGGCTACACCTTC.

The chain has TRBV29-1 and TRBJ1-1; 7 bases map to TRBD1. The V segment lost 7 bases and the J segment 6 bases; nucleotides outside the gene matches: 14. CDR1 is SQVTM and CDR2 is ANQGSEA in the germline V gene. This CDR3 comprises 14 residues. The CDR3 DNA sequence: TGCAGCGGATCCGGGACAGTGAAGAAGGCTGAAGCTTTCTTT. It encodes CSGSGTVKKAEAFF.

Comments on this clone: Relative to the germline gene, one junction end is altered; a read error may explain this. The V gene is TRBV2, the J gene TRBJ1-5; D perhaps matches TRBD1 (5 bases). The CDR3 totals 12 residues. CDR1 and CDR2 from the germline V gene are SNHLY and FYNNEI. The CDR3 DNA is TGTGCCAGCAGTGAAAGCGGGGGGTGGAGGGTTTTT. The encoded protein is CASSESGGWRVF.